This is a list of T cell receptor beta chains from one sample in a study of blood T cells in healthy people across ages. One entry per CDR3 protein, called by TCRdb with MiXCR from the 5' RACE reads. This sample has 800,000 or so distinct CDR3 sequences, with more than 20% found just once. Another study also made use of these data, one on T cells of mothers and their children.

The sequenced material came from blood. The receptor set was obtained from a boy aged 5 to 17 in good health. The CDR3 runs from the conserved cysteine through the conserved F or W. The D gene is left open where the match is weak. Clone size, where shown, is once, few, many, or a class for clones that have expanded.

size,D,J,V,DNA,CDR3
NA,NA,TRBJ2-3,TRBV3-1,TGTGCCAGCAGCCAAGACCCGTCCGGGACAATCACAGATACGCAGTATTTT,CASSQDPSGTITDTQYF
once,NA,TRBJ1-2,TRBV28,TGTGCCAGTTCTTTAGGGGGGAGTCCTGGCTACACCTTC,CASSLGGSPGYTF
few,TRBD2,TRBJ2-4,TRBV28,TGTGCCAGCAGGCTAGCGGGGGAAAACATTCAGTACTTC,CASRLAGENIQYF
NA,NA,TRBJ1-6,TRBV7-9,TGTGCCAGCAGCCTCGCCGATTCACCCCTCCACTTT,CASSLADSPLHF
few,TRBD2,TRBJ2-5,TRBV20-1,TGCGGTGCTAGTTACGGCTCTAGCGGGACAAAGGAGACCCAGTACTTC,CGASYGSSGTKETQYF
NA,TRBD1,TRBJ2-7,TRBV12-3/TRBV12-4,TGTGCCAGCAGTTCACGACAGGGACACTGCGAGCAGTACTTC,CASSSRQGHCEQYF
many,NA,TRBJ2-7,TRBV24-1,TGTGCCACCAGTGTCACATCGATTCCCCGTGAGGGCTACGGGCAGTACTTC,CATSVTSIPREGYGQYF
few,NA,TRBJ2-2,TRBV12-3/TRBV12-4,TGTGCCAGCAGTTTCCTGGGGGGGGCGGCGGGGGAGCTGTTTTTT,CASSFLGGAAGELFF
NA,NA,TRBJ2-7,TRBV20-1,TGCAGTGCTAGCTTCCTAGCGCTCTCCTACGAGCAGTACTTC,CSASFLALSYEQYF
NA,NA,TRBJ2-7,TRBV6-5,TGTGCCAGCAGTCCCGGGGTGTCGCCACGGGAGCAGTACTTC,CASSPGVSPREQYF
NA,NA,TRBJ1-2,TRBV5-1,TGCGCCAGCAGCCTGGACAATTTCTATGGCTACACCTTC,CASSLDNFYGYTF
NA,TRBD2,TRBJ2-1,TRBV20-1,TGCAGTGCTAGAGGAGCTAGCGGAGAGGCCTACAATGAGCAGTTCTTC,CSARGASGEAYNEQFF
few,NA,TRBJ2-3,TRBV4-1,TGCGCCAGCAGCCAAGGGCTATCATATACGCAGTATTTT,CASSQGLSYTQYF
few,NA,TRBJ2-1,TRBV3-1,TGTGCCAGCAGCCCCCTCGGCAGCGGATACTCCAATGAGCAGTTCTTC,CASSPLGSGYSNEQFF
NA,NA,TRBJ1-4,TRBV11-2,TGTGCCAGCAGCTTCCGGAGCCGAACCCTGGGTGAAAAACTGTTTTTT,CASSFRSRTLGEKLFF
few,NA,TRBJ1-5,TRBV12-3/TRBV12-4,TGTGCCAGCAGTTTATGGGGTCGCCAAATCAATCAGCCCCAGCATTTT,CASSLWGRQINQPQHF
few,NA,TRBJ1-4,TRBV11-2,TGTGCCAGCAGCTTATTCGCGGAACAGGGTGGTGATGAAAAACTGTTTTTT,CASSLFAEQGGDEKLFF
few,NA,TRBJ2-5,TRBV28,TGTGCCAGCAGTGACGACAGGCTCCAAGAGACCCAGTACTTC,CASSDDRLQETQYF
NA,NA,TRBJ2-7,TRBV23-1,TGCGCCAGCAGTCAATCCCCTGAGGACCCCTACAGGGTATCGATGAACGAGCAGTACTTC,CASSQSPEDPYRVSMNEQYF
NA,NA,TRBJ2-5,TRBV29-1,TGCAGCGTTGTCCGGGAGTACCAAGAGACCCAGTACTTC,CSVVREYQETQYF
NA,TRBD1,TRBJ2-1,TRBV30,TGTGCCTGGACTAAGGGACAGACCTACAATGAGCAGTTCTTC,CAWTKGQTYNEQFF
few,TRBD2,TRBJ2-1,TRBV20-1,TGCAGTGCTAGAGCCTGGACTAGCGGGTATACGTCCTCTTACAATGAGCAGTTCTTC,CSARAWTSGYTSSYNEQFF
few,NA,TRBJ2-3,TRBV7-2,TGTGCCAGCAGCTCCGTCCCAGATACGCAGTATTTT,CASSSVPDTQYF
NA,NA,TRBJ2-5,TRBV7-2,TGTGCCAGCTCGCTCCGCGGGGTCGAGACCCAGTACTTC,CASSLRGVETQYF
few,NA,TRBJ1-6,TRBV6-5,TGTGCCAGCGTAGGCGGTAATAATTCACCCCTCCACTTT,CASVGGNNSPLHF
NA,NA,TRBJ2-3,TRBV6-4,TGTGCCAGCAGTGAGCGGGCTAGCACAGATACGCAGTATTTT,CASSERASTDTQYF
few,NA,TRBJ2-7,TRBV12-3/TRBV12-4,TGTGCCAGTAGTTTCGGGGTTCCCAGCTCCTACGAGCGGTACTTC,CASSFGVPSSYERYF
few,TRBD2,TRBJ2-3,TRBV12-3/TRBV12-4,TGTGCCAGCAGGGTAACGACTCAAGTAGCGGGTAGAGATACGCAGTATTTT,CASRVTTQVAGRDTQYF
few,NA,TRBJ2-1,TRBV2,TGTGCCAGCAGTGAAAGGGCGGGATCTCACAATGAGCAGTTCTTC,CASSERAGSHNEQFF
NA,NA,TRBJ2-1,TRBV6-6,TGTGCCAGCAGTTCCCCCGGCGTGGGGGACAATGGGCAGTTCTTC,CASSSPGVGDNGQFF
NA,NA,TRBJ2-7,TRBV12-3/TRBV12-4,TGTGCCAGCAGTCTGTCTCGGGGAGTTCTCTACGAGCAGTACTTC,CASSLSRGVLYEQYF
few,NA,TRBJ2-1,TRBV11-2,TGTGCCAGCAGCTTTCCCCCGGCAGACAACAATGAGCAGTTCTTC,CASSFPPADNNEQFF
few,TRBD2,TRBJ2-1,TRBV29-1,TGCAGCGTTGAAGATCGCAGACTAGCGGGATACTACAATGAGCAGTTCTTC,CSVEDRRLAGYYNEQFF
few,NA,TRBJ1-5,TRBV12-3/TRBV12-4,TGTGCCAGCAGTGATAGGGGGGTGGTAGGTCAGCCCCAGCATTTT,CASSDRGVVGQPQHF
NA,NA,TRBJ2-7,TRBV7-2,TGTGCCAGCAGCCCTAGGGCCACAGGAATCGACAAGCAGTACTTC,CASSPRATGIDKQYF
NA,NA,TRBJ2-5,TRBV11-2,TGTGCCAGCAGCTTAGCTCTCGCGGAGGGGACCCAGTACTTC,CASSLALAEGTQYF
few,NA,TRBJ1-2,TRBV3-1,TGTGCCAGCAGCCAGGGACACTCAAACTATGGCTACACCTTC,CASSQGHSNYGYTF
few,TRBD1,TRBJ1-2,TRBV6-1,TGTGCCAGCAGGCGCCTGTTGGGACAGGGGGACTATGGCTACACCTTC,CASRRLLGQGDYGYTF
NA,NA,TRBJ2-5,TRBV6-5,TGTGCCAACAGAACCCAGGGGGAGACCCAGTACTTC,CANRTQGETQYF
few,NA,TRBJ1-5,TRBV5-6,TGTGCCAGCAGCTTGGTGGGTAGCAATCAGCCCCAGCATTTT,CASSLVGSNQPQHF
NA,TRBD2,TRBJ2-2,TRBV12-3/TRBV12-4,TGTGCCAGCAGTTTATTGGCTAGCGGGGGAATAGTCACCGGGGAGCTGTTTTTT,CASSLLASGGIVTGELFF
few,NA,TRBJ2-7,TRBV28,TGTGCCAGCAGCCCGAGGGGGAGGGAGCACTCCTACGAGCAGTACTTC,CASSPRGREHSYEQYF
NA,TRBD1,TRBJ1-4,TRBV10-3,TGTGCCATCAGTGAGGGGACAGGGGGAGGGGAAAAACTGTTTTTT,CAISEGTGGGEKLFF
few,TRBD1,TRBJ1-6,TRBV28,TGTGCCAGCAGGGGGGACCTGACAGGGAATAATTCACCCCTCCACTTT,CASRGDLTGNNSPLHF
NA,NA,TRBJ2-5,TRBV30,TGTGCCTGGAGTGTACAACTAGGGGGTGGGGAGACCCAGTACTTC,CAWSVQLGGGETQYF
NA,NA,TRBJ2-1,TRBV5-1,TGCGCCAGCAGCTTGGCCGGGGGGCAGGAGTTCTTC,CASSLAGGQEFF
NA,NA,TRBJ2-3,TRBV4-3,TGCGCCAGCAGCCAAGCTGTGACAGACACAGATACGCAGTATTTT,CASSQAVTDTDTQYF
NA,NA,TRBJ2-1,TRBV29-1,TGCAGCGTTGAGCCCAGCGGAAATGAGCAGTTCTTC,CSVEPSGNEQFF
few,TRBD1,TRBJ1-4,TRBV2,TGTGCCAGCAGATCCGGGACAGGGGGTGAAAAACTGTTTTTT,CASRSGTGGEKLFF
few,NA,TRBJ2-7,TRBV5-1,TGCGCCAGCAAGTCCCTCAACGAGCAGTACTTC,CASKSLNEQYF
NA,NA,TRBJ2-3,TRBV11-2,TGTGCCAGCAGCTTAGATCTACAGGCAGATACGCAGTATTTT,CASSLDLQADTQYF
NA,NA,TRBJ2-7,TRBV20-1,TGCAGTGCTAGAGATAGTCACAGCTCCTACGAGCAGTACTTC,CSARDSHSSYEQYF
NA,TRBD1,TRBJ2-7,TRBV28,TGTGCCAGCACCCGCGGGGACAGGCCTCGCGAGCAGTACTTC,CASTRGDRPREQYF
NA,TRBD1,TRBJ2-7,TRBV6-5,TGTGCCAGCAGCAGCCCCAGGACAGGGCACTACGAGCAGTACTTC,CASSSPRTGHYEQYF
NA,NA,TRBJ2-1,TRBV27,TGTGCCAGCAGTAACCCCCCTTTGGGGGATGAGCAGTTCTTC,CASSNPPLGDEQFF
NA,TRBD2,TRBJ2-2,TRBV7-3,TGTGCCAGCAGCTCAAGACTAGCGGGAGGTCCCGGGGAGCTGTTTTTT,CASSSRLAGGPGELFF
NA,NA,TRBJ2-7,TRBV5-1,TGCGCCAGCAGCTTTGACGGTCTCTACGAGCAGTACTTC,CASSFDGLYEQYF
NA,TRBD1,TRBJ2-5,TRBV4-3,TGCGCCAGCAGCCAAGATCGGACAGGGTGGTCAGAGACCCAGTACTTC,CASSQDRTGWSETQYF
NA,NA,TRBJ2-7,TRBV27,TGTGCCAGCGGGGGCCAGCTCTACGAGCAGTACTTC,CASGGQLYEQYF